Detailed here is one TCR beta chain. This table comes from immunoSEQ multiplex PCR, and its TCRdb copy is limited to in-frame clones, with some not included. The table shows some 330,000 clones, with roughly 90% occurring only once. This record comes from a study of Ad26.COV2.S vaccination and SARS-CoV-2 variants. Treatment of the sample: about 20 received Ad26.COV2.S at low or high dose, single or two shots; about 5 received placebo; per-sample allocation not given. Samples analyzed were those drawn on day 63 after the first vaccine or placebo injection. J was trimmed by 2 bases and V by 4 bases; bases with no gene match: 6. Germline V CDR1 and CDR2: MGHRA, YSYEKL. There are 16 residues in the CDR3.

The chain recombines TRBV4-1 with TRBJ1-3, with 9 bases identical to TRBD1. The TCR sequence derives from a person between 18 and 60 years old who received the Ad26.COV2.S COVID-19 vaccine or a placebo. Here the sequenced sample was peripheral blood, taken in a trial of Ad26.COV2.S vaccine versus placebo. CDR3 residues: CASSPGQGRTGNTIYF. The CDR3 bases are TGCGCCAGCAGCCCGGGACAGGGAAGAACTGGAAACACCATATATTTT.